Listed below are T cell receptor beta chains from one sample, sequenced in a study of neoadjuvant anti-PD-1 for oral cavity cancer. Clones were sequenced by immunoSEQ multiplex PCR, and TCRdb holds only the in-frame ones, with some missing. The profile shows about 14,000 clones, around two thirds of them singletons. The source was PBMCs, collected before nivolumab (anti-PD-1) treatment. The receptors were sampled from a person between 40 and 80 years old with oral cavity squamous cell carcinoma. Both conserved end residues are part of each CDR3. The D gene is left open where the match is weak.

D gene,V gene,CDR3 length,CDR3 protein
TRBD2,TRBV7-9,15,CASSPGGTRMNEQFF
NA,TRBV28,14,CASSPGGSNEKLFF
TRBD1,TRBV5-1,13,CASSAGQAETQYF
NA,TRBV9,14,CASSVLQNPNEQFF
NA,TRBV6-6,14,CASSYSRGGNEQFF
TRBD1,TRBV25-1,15,CASSESRTGGETQYF
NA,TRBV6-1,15,CASSDDVSGANVLTF
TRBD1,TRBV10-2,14,CASRYGQGNQPQHF
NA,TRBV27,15,CASSLAPGGWTEAFF
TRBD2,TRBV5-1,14,CASSLAGLVYEQYF
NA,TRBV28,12,CASSVSSGELFF
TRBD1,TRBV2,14,CASSERQGRQPQHF
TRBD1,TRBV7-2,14,CASRGRQGTTEAFF
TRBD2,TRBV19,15,CASKGGGGAENEQFF
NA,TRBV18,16,CASSPARSSSTDTQYF
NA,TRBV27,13,CASSFARTDTQYF
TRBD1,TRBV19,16,CASSMVGQGGGYGYTF
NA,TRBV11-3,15,CASSLSVVNTGELFF
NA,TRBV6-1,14,CASCQVLAKNIQYF
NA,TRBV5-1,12,CASSLQGVEAFF
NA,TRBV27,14,CASGQTGGNYGYTF
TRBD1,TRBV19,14,CASSIGQGSYEQYF
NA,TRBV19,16,CASSPDRHVSNQPQHF
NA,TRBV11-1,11,CASSFMSEQFF
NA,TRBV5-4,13,CASSTGAKNIQYF